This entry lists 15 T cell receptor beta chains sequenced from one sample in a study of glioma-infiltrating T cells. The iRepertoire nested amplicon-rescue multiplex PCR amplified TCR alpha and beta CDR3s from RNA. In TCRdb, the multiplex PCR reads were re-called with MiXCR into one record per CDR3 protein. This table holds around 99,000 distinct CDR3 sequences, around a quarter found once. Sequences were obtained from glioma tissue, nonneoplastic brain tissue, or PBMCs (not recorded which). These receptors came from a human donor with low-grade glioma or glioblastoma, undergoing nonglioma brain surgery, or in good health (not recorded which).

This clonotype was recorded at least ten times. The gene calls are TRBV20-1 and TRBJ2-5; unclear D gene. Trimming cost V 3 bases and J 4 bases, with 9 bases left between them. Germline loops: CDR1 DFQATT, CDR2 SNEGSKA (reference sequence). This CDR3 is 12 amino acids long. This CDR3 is CSASLGPETQYF. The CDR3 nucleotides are TGCAGTGCTAGTCTTGGGCCAGAGACCCAGTACTTC.

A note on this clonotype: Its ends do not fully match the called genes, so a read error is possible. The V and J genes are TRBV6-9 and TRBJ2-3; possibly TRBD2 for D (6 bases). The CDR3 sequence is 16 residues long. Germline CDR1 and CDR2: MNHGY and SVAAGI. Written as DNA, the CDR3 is TGCGCCAGCAGTATTCAGACTAGGAGGTGGACAGATACGCAGTATTTT. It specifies CASSIQTRRWTDTQYF.

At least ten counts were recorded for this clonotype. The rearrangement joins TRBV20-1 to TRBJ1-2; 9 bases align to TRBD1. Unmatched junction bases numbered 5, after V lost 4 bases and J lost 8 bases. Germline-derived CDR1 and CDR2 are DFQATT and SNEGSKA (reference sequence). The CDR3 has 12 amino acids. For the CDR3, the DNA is TGCAGTGCTATTACAGGGGGCGGAGGCTACACCTTC. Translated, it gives CSAITGGGGYTF.

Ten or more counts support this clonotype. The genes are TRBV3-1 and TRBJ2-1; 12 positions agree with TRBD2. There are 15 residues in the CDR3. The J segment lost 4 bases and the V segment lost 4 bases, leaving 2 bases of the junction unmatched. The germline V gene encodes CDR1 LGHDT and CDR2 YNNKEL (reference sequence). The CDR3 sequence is CASSRLAGVYNEQFF. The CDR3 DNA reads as TGTGCCAGCAGCCGACTAGCGGGAGTTTACAATGAGCAGTTCTTC.

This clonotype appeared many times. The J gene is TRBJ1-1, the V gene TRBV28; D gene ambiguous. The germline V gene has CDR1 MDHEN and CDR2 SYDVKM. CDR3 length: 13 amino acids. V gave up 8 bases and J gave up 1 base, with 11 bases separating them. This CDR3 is CASRTRANTEAFF. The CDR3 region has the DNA TGTGCCAGCCGAACTAGGGCGAACACTGAAGCTTTCTTT.

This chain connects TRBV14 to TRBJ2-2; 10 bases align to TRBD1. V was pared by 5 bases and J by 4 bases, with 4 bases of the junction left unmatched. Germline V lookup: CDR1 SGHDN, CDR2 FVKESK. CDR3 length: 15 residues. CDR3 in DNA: TGTGCCAGCAGCGAGAGGGACAGGGGCACCGGGGAGCTGTTTTTT. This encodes CASSERDRGTGELFF.

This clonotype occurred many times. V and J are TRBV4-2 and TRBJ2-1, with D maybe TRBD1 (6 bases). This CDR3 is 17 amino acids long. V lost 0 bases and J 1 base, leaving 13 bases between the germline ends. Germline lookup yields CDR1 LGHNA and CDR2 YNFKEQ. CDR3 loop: CASSQDMRGYSYNEQFF. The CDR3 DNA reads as TGTGCCAGCAGCCAAGATATGAGGGGGTATTCCTACAATGAGCAGTTCTTC.

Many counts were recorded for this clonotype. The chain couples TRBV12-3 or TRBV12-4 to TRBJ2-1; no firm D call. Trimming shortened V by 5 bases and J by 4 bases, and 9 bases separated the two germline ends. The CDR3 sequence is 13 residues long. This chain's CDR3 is CASSGLRYNEQFF. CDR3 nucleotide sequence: TGTGCCAGCAGTGGTTTGAGATACAATGAGCAGTTCTTC.

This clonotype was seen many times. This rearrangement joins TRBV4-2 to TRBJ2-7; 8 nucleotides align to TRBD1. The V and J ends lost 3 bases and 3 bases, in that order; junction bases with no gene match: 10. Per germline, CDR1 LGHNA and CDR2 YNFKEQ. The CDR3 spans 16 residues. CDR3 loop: CASSHLLGTGNYEQYF. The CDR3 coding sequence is TGTGCCAGCAGCCACTTACTCGGGACAGGCAACTACGAGCAGTACTTC.

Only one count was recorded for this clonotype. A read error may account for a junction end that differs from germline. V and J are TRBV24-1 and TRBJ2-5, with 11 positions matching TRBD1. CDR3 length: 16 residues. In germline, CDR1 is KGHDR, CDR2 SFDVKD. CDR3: CATGDSGQGGPPTQYF. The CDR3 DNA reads TGTGCCACCGGTGACTCGGGACAGGGGGGACCCCCAACCCAGTACTTC.

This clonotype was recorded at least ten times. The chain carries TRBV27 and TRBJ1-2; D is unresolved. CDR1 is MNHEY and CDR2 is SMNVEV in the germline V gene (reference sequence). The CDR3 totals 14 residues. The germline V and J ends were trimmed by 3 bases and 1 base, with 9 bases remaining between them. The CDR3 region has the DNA TGTGCCAGCAGTTTCGCGGCAGATAACTATGGCTACACCTTC. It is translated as CASSFAADNYGYTF.

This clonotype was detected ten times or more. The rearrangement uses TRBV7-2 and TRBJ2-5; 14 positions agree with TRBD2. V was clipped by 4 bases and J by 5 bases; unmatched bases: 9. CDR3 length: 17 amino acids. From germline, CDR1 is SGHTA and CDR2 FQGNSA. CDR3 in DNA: TGTGCCAGCAGCTCAAGACTAGCGGGAGGGCCTCCGGAGACCCAGTACTTC. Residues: CASSSRLAGGPPETQYF.

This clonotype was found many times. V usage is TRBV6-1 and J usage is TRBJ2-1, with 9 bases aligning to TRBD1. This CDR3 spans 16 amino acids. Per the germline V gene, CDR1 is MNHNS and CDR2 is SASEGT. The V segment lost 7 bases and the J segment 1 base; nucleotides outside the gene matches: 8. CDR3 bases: TGTGCCAGCACCGCAACAGGGGGCCGGTCCTACAATGAGCAGTTCTTC. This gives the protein CASTATGGRSYNEQFF.

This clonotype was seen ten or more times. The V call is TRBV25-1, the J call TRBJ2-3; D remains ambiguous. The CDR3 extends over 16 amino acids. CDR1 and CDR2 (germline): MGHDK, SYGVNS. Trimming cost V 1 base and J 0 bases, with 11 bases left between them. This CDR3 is CASSESPGRSTDTQYF. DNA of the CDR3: TGTGCCAGCAGTGAATCCCCCGGCAGGAGCACAGATACGCAGTATTTT.

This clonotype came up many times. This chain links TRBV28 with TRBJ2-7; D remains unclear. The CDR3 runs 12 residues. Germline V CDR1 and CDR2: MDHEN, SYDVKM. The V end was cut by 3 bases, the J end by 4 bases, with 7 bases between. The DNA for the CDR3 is TGTGCCAGCAGTTTGTCCAATTACGAGCAGTACTTC. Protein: CASSLSNYEQYF.